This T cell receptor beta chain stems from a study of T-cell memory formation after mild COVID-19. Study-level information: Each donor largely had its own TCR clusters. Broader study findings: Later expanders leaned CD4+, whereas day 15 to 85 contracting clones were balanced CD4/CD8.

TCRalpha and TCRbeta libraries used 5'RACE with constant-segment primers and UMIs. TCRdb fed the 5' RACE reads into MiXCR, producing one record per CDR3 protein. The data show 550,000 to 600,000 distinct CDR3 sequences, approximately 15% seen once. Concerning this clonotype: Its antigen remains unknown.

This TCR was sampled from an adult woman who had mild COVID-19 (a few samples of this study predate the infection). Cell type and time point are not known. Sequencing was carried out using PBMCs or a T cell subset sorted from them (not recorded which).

As DNA, the CDR3 is TGTGCCAGCAGTTACTGGGACAGGAGACAAGAGACCCAGTACTTC. This gives the protein CASSYWDRRQETQYF. The chain is built from TRBV6-5 and TRBJ2-5; 8 positions match TRBD1. The CDR3 is 15 residues long. Germline values: CDR1 MNHEY, CDR2 SVGAGI. V lost 1 base, J lost 2 bases, and 3 bases stayed unmatched.